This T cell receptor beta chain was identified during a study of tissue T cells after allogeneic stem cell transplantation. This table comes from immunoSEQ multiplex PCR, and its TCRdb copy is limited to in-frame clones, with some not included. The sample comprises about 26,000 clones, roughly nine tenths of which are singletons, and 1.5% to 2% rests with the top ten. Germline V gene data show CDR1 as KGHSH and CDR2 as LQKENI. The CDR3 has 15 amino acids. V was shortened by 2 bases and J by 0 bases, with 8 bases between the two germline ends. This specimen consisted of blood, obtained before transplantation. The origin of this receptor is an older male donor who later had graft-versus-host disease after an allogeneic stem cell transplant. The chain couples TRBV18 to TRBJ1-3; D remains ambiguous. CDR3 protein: CASSPKQSSGNTIYF. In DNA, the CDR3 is TGTGCCAGCTCACCAAAACAGAGCTCTGGAAACACCATATATTTT.